What follows are 29 T cell receptor beta chains derived from one specimen sequenced in a study of CD8 T cells in ankylosing spondylitis. Study-wide results and limits: Apparently characteristic of ankylosing spondylitis blood was a TCR beta motif (under ten highly homologous variants).

TCRdb itself ran the 5' RACE reads through MiXCR, one entry per CDR3 protein. The data contain around 490,000 distinct CDR3 sequences, about 5% of them singletons. Their target antigens are unknown. The sequenced sample consisted of blood, either unsorted or a sorted T cell fraction (not recorded which). The source is a male donor with ankylosing spondylitis.

This clonotype was recorded many times. The rearrangement uses TRBV7-2 and TRBJ1-4; no clear D. Germline values: CDR1 SGHTA, CDR2 FQGNSA. The CDR3 consists of 16 residues. Between the trimmed V and J ends, which lost 4 bases and 0 bases, there was a span of 12 bases. The CDR3 region has the DNA TGTGCCAGCAGCTCGCGGATGGTTGCAACTAATGAAAAACTGTTTTTT. Encoded protein: CASSSRMVATNEKLFF.

This clonotype was seen repeatedly, ten times or more. This chain connects TRBV27 to TRBJ1-3, with a tentative D call TRBD1 (5 bases). Trimming pared 2 bases from V and 2 bases from J, leaving 7 bases between. The germline gives CDR1 MNHEY, CDR2 SMNVEV (reference sequence). This CDR3 comprises 14 residues. The CDR3 coding sequence is TGTGCCAGCAGTTTACGCAGGGCTGGAAACACCATATATTTT. Amino acid sequence: CASSLRRAGNTIYF.

This clonotype was observed many times. The chain is built from TRBV5-1 and TRBJ2-7; 16 nucleotides align to TRBD2. Per the germline V gene, CDR1 is SGHRS and CDR2 is YFSETQ. V shed 3 bases, J shed 7 bases, and the junction held 7 bases outside the gene matches. The CDR3 length is 16 residues. The CDR3 reads CASSWGLAGGRSEQYF. For the CDR3, the DNA is TGCGCCAGCAGCTGGGGACTAGCGGGAGGGCGAAGTGAGCAGTACTTC.

This clonotype has a handful of counts. The rearrangement joins TRBV2 to TRBJ2-5; a possible D gene is TRBD1 (5 bases). Trimming stripped 6 bases from V and 9 bases from J, with 17 bases between. The CDR3 is 13 amino acids. Germline loops: CDR1 SNHLY, CDR2 FYNNEI. CDR3 residues: CASRFPDLTAQYF. CDR3 coding DNA: TGTGCCAGCAGGTTCCCGGACCTGACAGCCCAGTACTTC.

This clonotype was recorded at least ten times. The genes are TRBV5-1 and TRBJ1-2, with 7 bases aligning to TRBD1. The trim removed 3 bases at V and 2 bases at J, leaving 13 bases unmatched. Germline CDR1 and CDR2: SGHRS and YFSETQ. There are 17 residues in the CDR3. The CDR3 sequence is CASSSTLGGGRNYGYTF. CDR3 coding DNA: TGCGCCAGCAGCTCCACCCTAGGAGGGGGCCGGAACTATGGCTACACCTTC.

There are many counts of this clonotype. V and J are TRBV5-5 and TRBJ2-7; TRBD2 matches 8 bases. Trimming removed 4 bases from V and 3 bases from J; junction bases left unmatched: 15. The CDR3 extends over 17 amino acids. The germline CDR1 and CDR2 sequences are SGHKS and YYEKEE (reference sequence). CDR3 coding DNA: TGTGCCAGCAGCCGGACCCTCGGAGCGGGAGATAACTACGAGCAGTACTTC. This sequence encodes CASSRTLGAGDNYEQYF.

The table lists this clonotype with many counts. The chain couples TRBV7-9 to TRBJ2-3; D is undetermined. Germline CDR1 reads SEHNR; CDR2 reads FQNEAQ (reference sequence). The length of the CDR3 is 15 residues. Trimming left V 0 bases short and J 2 bases short, with 9 bases between. The CDR3 sequence: CASSLAAAITDTQYF. The CDR3 region has the DNA TGTGCCAGCAGCTTAGCGGCGGCGATCACAGATACGCAGTATTTT.

The CDR3 region has the DNA TGTGCCAGCAGCCAAGGGGACAGCTCCTACAATGAGCAGTTCTTC. It is translated as CASSQGDSSYNEQFF. V usage is TRBV3-1 and J usage is TRBJ2-1; 7 positions agree with TRBD1. In germline, CDR1 is LGHDT, CDR2 YNNKEL (reference sequence). The length of the CDR3 is 15 residues. V lost 1 base, J lost 0 bases, and 0 bases stayed unmatched.

This clonotype was detected ten times or more. This sequence joins TRBV27 and TRBJ1-1; tentatively, D is TRBD1 (6 bases). The CDR3 is 12 residues long. V gave up 2 bases and J gave up 7 bases, with 8 bases separating them. The germline gives CDR1 MNHEY, CDR2 SMNVEV (reference sequence). The CDR3 protein is CASSLRGGEAFF. The DNA for the CDR3 is TGTGCCAGCAGTTTAAGGGGGGGTGAAGCTTTCTTT.

This clonotype was seen many times. The CDR3 region is CASSFSPEYGYTF. The CDR3 nucleotides are TGTGCCAGCAGTTTTAGCCCGGAGTATGGCTACACCTTC. The chain joins TRBV12-3 or TRBV12-4 to TRBJ1-2, with D uncertain. This CDR3 has 13 amino acids. The germline V and J ends were trimmed by 3 bases and 5 bases, with 10 bases remaining between them.

Many counts were recorded for this clonotype. The V gene is TRBV9, the J gene TRBJ2-7, with TRBD2 identical over 8 bases. The CDR3 covers 15 residues. The ends lost 5 bases at V and 0 bases at J; junction bases unmatched: 7. CDR1 and CDR2 (germline): SGDLS, YYNGEE. The CDR3: CASSRGGRISYEQYF. DNA of the CDR3: TGTGCCAGCAGTCGGGGGGGTAGAATCTCCTACGAGCAGTACTTC.

This clonotype occurred once. Just one base apart from a much larger clone, this may be a read error. The rearrangement links TRBV7-2 to TRBJ1-6; a possible D gene is TRBD1 (5 bases). V was trimmed by 4 bases and J by 7 bases, leaving 14 bases between them. CDR3 length: 15 residues. The germline CDR1 and CDR2 sequences are SGHTA and FQGNSA. In DNA, the CDR3 is TGTGCCAGCAGCTCAGTCCGACAGAAAAATTCACCCCTCCACTTT. It translates to CASSSVRQKNSPLHF.

There are many counts of this clonotype. V and J are TRBV12-3 or TRBV12-4 and TRBJ2-7, with a weak D call TRBD1 (5 bases). This CDR3 is built from 14 residues. With 1 base removed from V and 5 bases from J, the gap between germline ends came to 12 bases. CDR3 bases: TGTGCCAGCAGTTTAGATATAGGGGTACACGAGCAGTACTTC. Its translation is CASSLDIGVHEQYF.

This clonotype was counted at least ten times. The chain joins TRBV29-1 to TRBJ2-7; either TRBD1 or TRBD2 may supply D (6 bases each). CDR3 length equals 15 residues. Germline-derived CDR1 and CDR2 are SQVTM and ANQGSEA. The V end was cut by 7 bases, the J end by 5 bases, with 24 bases between. In DNA form, the CDR3 reads TGCAGCGCTGCTAAGGGAGGTGCAGGGGCTAACGAGCAGTACTTC. It encodes CSAAKGGAGANEQYF.

This clonotype was observed at least ten times. The V and J genes are TRBV20-1 and TRBJ2-2; D is uncertain. This CDR3 region has 15 residues. Germline V CDR1 and CDR2: DFQATT, SNEGSKA (reference sequence). V lost 4 bases to trimming and J lost 0 bases, with 12 bases between them. CDR3 nucleotide sequence: TGCAGTGCTACTTCCGTCATAACGAACACCGGGGAGCTGTTTTTT. It translates to CSATSVITNTGELFF.

This clonotype showed up many times. The chain recombines TRBV20-1 with TRBJ2-3, with a tentative D call TRBD2 (5 bases). The CDR3 spans 14 residues. Germline CDR1 and CDR2: DFQATT and SNEGSKA (reference sequence). Trimming left V 3 bases short and J 6 bases short, with 16 bases between. The CDR3 nucleotides are TGCAGTGCTAGGGCCACTAGGGCCCCGGATACGCAGTATTTT. It specifies CSARATRAPDTQYF.

This clonotype was recorded at least ten times. The V and J genes are TRBV5-1 and TRBJ2-1, with a weak D call TRBD1 (6 bases). The V end lost 3 bases, the J end lost 4 bases, and 20 bases lay between the germline ends. The germline gives CDR1 SGHRS, CDR2 YFSETQ. The CDR3 extends over 17 amino acids. CDR3: CASSSTGRGFPYNEQFF. CDR3 sequence (DNA): TGCGCCAGCAGCTCGACAGGAAGGGGCTTCCCGTACAATGAGCAGTTCTTC.

The table lists this clonotype with many counts. The J gene is TRBJ2-3, the V gene TRBV20-1, with 11 bases aligning to TRBD2. This CDR3 has 14 amino acids. Germline V gives CDR1 DFQATT, CDR2 SNEGSKA (reference sequence). J lost 3 bases, V lost 1 base, and 0 bases had no gene match. The CDR3 coding sequence is TGCAGTGCTAGAGGGACTAGCGGGACAGATACGCAGTATTTT. This encodes CSARGTSGTDTQYF.

This chain connects TRBV5-1 to TRBJ2-7, with a possible D match to TRBD2 (6 bases). This CDR3 is 13 amino acids long. CDR1 and CDR2 from the germline V gene are SGHRS and YFSETQ. V was trimmed by 4 bases and J by 6 bases, leaving 14 bases between them. The CDR3 DNA reads as TGCGCCAGCAGCGGCGGGACTGATGGCGAGCAGTACTTC. Protein sequence: CASSGGTDGEQYF.

This clonotype came up many times. This chain links TRBV10-3 with TRBJ2-7; no definite D call. V lost 4 bases, J lost 0 bases, and 13 bases lay in between. Per germline, CDR1 ENHRY and CDR2 SYGVKD. The CDR3 has 15 residues. The CDR3 DNA is TGTGCCATCAGTGCTGCCAGAGTTCTCTCCTACGAGCAGTACTTC. This sequence encodes CAISAARVLSYEQYF.

The sample holds many counts of this clonotype. The chain links TRBV7-8 to TRBJ1-1; 10 bases line up with TRBD1. CDR1 SGHVS and CDR2 FQNEAQ come from the germline V gene. The CDR3 extends over 14 amino acids. V shed 3 bases, J shed 6 bases, and the junction held 4 bases outside the gene matches. The DNA for the CDR3 is TGTGCCAGCAGCTTTAGGACAGGGGGGTCTGAAGCTTTCTTT. It translates to CASSFRTGGSEAFF.

In this sample, this clonotype turned up many times. V and J are TRBV7-3 and TRBJ1-2, with D unresolved. Deletions cut 5 bases from V and 10 bases from J, with 20 bases between. Germline V gene lookup returns CDR1 SGHTA and CDR2 FQGTGA. This CDR3 is 14 amino acids long. In DNA, the CDR3 is TGTGCCAGCAGCCCAAGAGGCTTAACACCCCCCTACACCTTC. It specifies CASSPRGLTPPYTF.

This clonotype has a count of ten or more. The rearrangement joins TRBV9 to TRBJ1-1; D call uncertain. The CDR3 is 15 amino acids. Germline CDR1 SGDLS, CDR2 YYNGEE. The V and J ends lost 6 bases and 0 bases respectively, with 15 bases between them. The CDR3 bases are TGTGCCAGCACCCCCGGACGCACTATGAACACTGAAGCTTTCTTT. Residues: CASTPGRTMNTEAFF.

This clonotype was recorded at least ten times. The rearrangement links TRBV7-2 to TRBJ2-1, with D unclear. This CDR3 comprises 11 residues. Germline assignment: CDR1 SGHTA and CDR2 FQGNSA. V lost 8 bases to trimming and J lost 8 bases, with 10 bases between them. CDR3 in DNA: TGTGCCAGCGGCAATTCCCATGAGCAGTTCTTC. Translating it yields CASGNSHEQFF. The entire variable domain, with the rest obtained from reference TRBV7-2 and TRBJ2-1, is as follows: GAGVSQSPSNKVTEKGKDVELRCDPISGHTALYWYRQSLGQGLEFLIYFQGNSAPDKSGLPSDRFSAERTGGSVSTLTIQRTQQEDSAVYLCASGNSHEQFFGPGTRLTVL.

This clonotype has at least ten counts. J is TRBJ2-3 and V is TRBV7-9, with D unresolved. The CDR3 contains 15 residues. V lost 5 bases and J 3 bases, leaving 15 bases between the germline ends. Germline loops: CDR1 SEHNR, CDR2 FQNEAQ (reference sequence). CDR3 in DNA: TGTGCCAGCAGCCCCCTTCTTTCGAGGACAGATACGCAGTATTTT. Protein: CASSPLLSRTDTQYF.

This clonotype was found a few times. The chain carries TRBV6-1 and TRBJ2-7; 12 nucleotides align to TRBD1. The CDR3 has 15 amino acids. J gave up 3 bases and V 6 bases, and 6 bases lay outside the gene matches. The germline V gene has CDR1 MNHNS and CDR2 SASEGT. This CDR3 reads CASRTGTGGHYEQYF. The DNA of the CDR3 is TGTGCCAGCAGAACCGGGACAGGGGGCCACTACGAGCAGTACTTC.

This clonotype has ten or more counts. The genes are TRBV7-8 and TRBJ2-1; a possible D gene is TRBD2 (6 bases). The CDR3 extends over 13 amino acids. Trimming left V 5 bases short and J 11 bases short, with 16 bases between. From germline, CDR1 is SGHVS and CDR2 FQNEAQ. The CDR3 coding sequence is TGTGCCAGCAGCCTAAGACTAGTTAGGCAGCAGTTCTTC. Its translation is CASSLRLVRQQFF.

This clonotype was seen repeatedly, ten times or more. The chain recombines TRBV6-2 or TRBV6-3 with TRBJ2-1; 7 bases line up with TRBD2. The length of the CDR3 is 14 residues. Germline V gives CDR1 MNHEY, CDR2 SVGEGT. The V and J ends lost 2 bases and 4 bases, in that order; junction bases with no gene match: 2. The CDR3 loop reads CASSYLADYNEQFF. DNA for the CDR3: TGTGCCAGCAGTTACCTAGCGGATTACAATGAGCAGTTCTTC.

This clonotype occurred a few times. The chain joins TRBV20-1 to TRBJ2-3; TRBD2 is a possible D gene (5 bases). The CDR3 totals 14 residues. V lost 6 bases and J lost 2, with 15 bases in between. CDR1 DFQATT and CDR2 SNEGSKA come from the germline V gene (reference sequence). CDR3 sequence: CSAPERISTDTQYF. The CDR3 coding sequence is TGCAGTGCCCCCGAGCGGATTTCCACAGATACGCAGTATTTT.